The 15 T cell receptor beta chains presented below share a single source sample, sequenced in a study of spatial heterogeneity in lung cancer. Time point in this sample: sample taken at primary tumor resection. The sequenced material consisted of unsorted whole RNA from tumor, nontumor lung or frozen PBMC. Using its own MiXCR run on the 5' RACE reads, TCRdb lists one record per CDR3 protein. The sample comprises approximately 12,000 distinct CDR3 sequences, approximately 6.2% of which are singletons, and approximately 10% rests with the top ten. Sequences were derived from normal lung tissue next to the tumor, sampled at surgery. These receptors were obtained from a male donor with early-stage non-small cell lung cancer.

By frequency in the sample, this clonotype is medium-sized. This chain links TRBV12-5 with TRBJ1-5; D unclear. Trimming pared 3 bases from V and 0 bases from J, leaving 9 bases between. Germline CDR1 and CDR2: LGHNT and FRNRAP. This CDR3 region has 15 residues. The CDR3 loop reads CASGLSVYSNQPQHF. The CDR3 DNA reads TGTGCTAGTGGTTTATCGGTTTATAGCAATCAGCCCCAGCATTTT.

This clonotype appeared a few times. The chain has TRBV29-1 and TRBJ2-1, with D tentatively TRBD2 (5 bases). The germline CDR1 and CDR2 sequences are SQVTM and ANQGSEA. Trimming left V 6 bases short and J 4 bases short, with 13 bases between. This CDR3 is built from 13 residues. The CDR3 is CSVPPRGYNEQFF. The CDR3 region has the DNA TGCAGCGTCCCCCCCCGGGGTTACAATGAGCAGTTCTTC.

This clonotype was seen at least ten times. The chain is built from TRBV11-1 and TRBJ1-1; D not resolved. CDR1 and CDR2 (germline): SGHAT, FQDESV (reference sequence). Trimming shortened V by 5 bases and J by 10 bases, and 17 bases separated the two germline ends. The CDR3 is 13 residues long. The CDR3 DNA follows: TGTGCCAGCAGCCCGGACCGGACTGTGGCAGCTTTCTTT. This gives the protein CASSPDRTVAAFF.

This clonotype is medium-sized within its sample. The V gene is TRBV7-9, the J gene TRBJ2-2; D is undetermined. V lost 8 bases and J 0 bases, leaving 7 bases between the germline ends. The CDR3 sequence is 13 residues long. Germline lookup yields CDR1 SEHNR and CDR2 FQNEAQ (reference sequence). The CDR3 is CASDLANTGELFF. CDR3 bases: TGTGCCAGCGATCTAGCGAACACCGGGGAGCTGTTTTTT.

This clonotype was found many times. The chain recombines TRBV25-1 with TRBJ1-1; weak D call: TRBD1 (6 bases). Germline lookup yields CDR1 MGHDK and CDR2 SYGVNS. V was trimmed by 5 bases and J by 2 bases, leaving 15 bases between them. The CDR3 covers 15 residues. This CDR3 is CASSQAGALNTEAFF. Here the CDR3 DNA reads TGTGCCAGCAGTCAAGCAGGGGCCCTCAACACTGAAGCTTTCTTT.

Ten or more counts support this clonotype. This chain connects TRBV12-3 or TRBV12-4 to TRBJ2-2, with TRBD2 as a possible D gene (6 bases). V lost 0 bases and J 3 bases, leaving 11 bases between the germline ends. The CDR3 contains 16 residues. In nucleotides, the CDR3 is TGTGCCAGCAGTTTAGCGGACGGGGGAGACACCGGGGAGCTGTTTTTT. It translates to CASSLADGGDTGELFF.

This clonotype was counted at least ten times. The chain links TRBV4-1 to TRBJ1-6; no firm D call. Germline CDR1 and CDR2: MGHRA and YSYEKL. This CDR3 has 15 amino acids. The V end was cut by 1 base, the J end by 5 bases, with 9 bases between. DNA for the CDR3: TGCGCCAGCAGCCAAGCAGCCGGGGATAATTCACCCCTCCACTTT. It encodes CASSQAAGDNSPLHF.

The table lists this clonotype with many counts. V is TRBV6-2 or TRBV6-3 and J is TRBJ1-1; D gene ambiguous. CDR3 length: 13 amino acids. Trimming cost V 2 bases and J 3 bases, with 7 bases left between them. Germline V CDR1 and CDR2: MNHEY, SVGEGT. For the CDR3, the DNA is TGTGCCAGCAGTTACGGGGTGGACACTGAAGCTTTCTTT. It yields the protein CASSYGVDTEAFF.

This clonotype was seen ten or more times. The chain links TRBV7-9 to TRBJ2-3; D might be TRBD1 (5 bases). V lost 2 bases to trimming and J lost 0 bases, with 12 bases between them. Germline loops: CDR1 SEHNR, CDR2 FQNEAQ (reference sequence). The CDR3 is made up of 16 amino acids. CDR3 region: CASSLSIGASTDTQYF. For the CDR3, the DNA is TGTGCCAGCAGCTTAAGCATTGGGGCTAGCACAGATACGCAGTATTTT.

This clonotype was counted only a few times. This sequence joins TRBV12-3 or TRBV12-4 and TRBJ1-4; D possibly corresponds to TRBD1 (5 bases). The CDR3 runs to 15 residues. V gave up 6 bases and J gave up 8 bases, with 19 bases separating them. CDR3 coding DNA: TGTGCCAGCAGACCCGGTATATCGCGGGGGGAAAAACTGTTTTTT. Its translation: CASRPGISRGEKLFF.

Ten or more counts support this clonotype. This chain uses TRBV28 with TRBJ2-7; 11 bases match TRBD2. Germline assignment: CDR1 MDHEN and CDR2 SYDVKM. This CDR3 is built from 15 residues. V trimming: 4 bases; J trimming: 5 bases; junction bases outside the gene matches: 7. CDR3 nucleotides: TGTGCCAGCAGTTCCCCTTCACTAGCGGGGGACGAGCAGTACTTC. Translation: CASSSPSLAGDEQYF.

This clonotype has ten or more counts. V usage is TRBV6-4 and J usage is TRBJ2-1; 10 nucleotides match TRBD2. CDR1 and CDR2 (germline): MRHNA, SNTAGT. This CDR3 comprises 16 residues. V gave up 3 bases and J gave up 8 bases; unmatched junction bases: 10. The CDR3 loop is CASSEVLAGGRDEQFF. The CDR3 coding sequence is TGTGCCAGCAGTGAAGTTTTAGCGGGGGGTAGGGATGAGCAGTTCTTC.

The rearrangement joins TRBV7-2 to TRBJ1-1; 9 bases are shared with TRBD1. The CDR3 loop spans 17 amino acids. V gave up 2 bases and J gave up 5 bases; unmatched junction bases: 12. Germline values: CDR1 SGHTA, CDR2 FQGNSA. Written as DNA, the CDR3 is TGTGCCAGCAGCTTAACTCGGACAGGGGCGCTGTGGACTGAAGCTTTCTTT. Residues: CASSLTRTGALWTEAFF. The full variable domain, with the rest looked up from reference TRBV7-2 and TRBJ1-1, is GAGVSQSPSNKVTEKGKDVELRCDPISGHTALYWYRQSLGQGLEFLIYFQGNSAPDKSGLPSDRFSAERTGGSVSTLTIQRTQQEDSAVYLCASSLTRTGALWTEAFFGQGTRLTVV.

This clonotype is medium-sized. The chain carries TRBV7-3 and TRBJ2-6; maybe TRBD2 (5 bases). V gave up 2 bases and J gave up 4 bases, with 27 bases separating them. Germline V gene lookup returns CDR1 SGHTA and CDR2 FQGTGA. This CDR3 contains 21 residues. Here the CDR3 DNA reads TGTGCCAGCAGCTTAGGGTCCGGGAAGGACGTAGTCGGGCGAGGGGCCAACGTCCTGACTTTC. Amino acid sequence: CASSLGSGKDVVGRGANVLTF.

This clonotype was recorded a few times. This chain connects TRBV5-1 to TRBJ2-2; perhaps TRBD1 as D (6 bases). V was shortened by 6 bases and J by 3 bases, with 12 bases between the two germline ends. The CDR3 consists of 14 residues. The V gene's germline CDR1 is SGHRS and CDR2 YFSETQ. CDR3 nucleotide sequence: TGCGCCAGCATCCCGGACAGCCACACCGGGGAGCTGTTTTTT. Translated, it gives CASIPDSHTGELFF.